This T cell receptor beta chain emerged from a study of identical twins. The study, taken as a whole, reports: Compared with models, monozygotic twins showed more out-of-frame TCR alpha sharing.

CDR3 length: 15 residues. Germline CDR1 and CDR2: LGHNA and YSLEER. V shed 0 bases, J shed 8 bases, and the junction held 8 bases outside the gene matches. Unique molecular identifiers were in the cDNA, with template-switch universal primer binding. MiXCR was run by TCRdb on the 5' RACE reads, yielding one entry per CDR3 protein. The table has about 480,000 distinct CDR3 sequences, 12% to 15% seen once; the top ten hold about 0.52%. In this sample, this clonotype turned up a few times. Its antigen is not identified. Each donor (without exception) was a healthy Caucasian. The same data also contributed to another study, on yellow fever vaccine responses in identical twins.

The clonotype originates from a woman aged 18-29 years in good health. This rearrangement joins TRBV4-3 to TRBJ1-2; 8 positions match TRBD1. The material sequenced was CD4+ T cells sorted from blood. In DNA, the CDR3 is TGCGCCAGCAGCCAAGATGGAGGACAGGGCGGGGGCTACACCTTC. Its protein product is CASSQDGGQGGGYTF.